This T cell receptor (beta chain) was profiled in a study of T cell responses to AZD1222 COVID-19 vaccine. V lost 0 bases and J lost 4, with 10 bases in between. The length of the CDR3 is 14 residues. Germline V lookup: CDR1 SGDLS, CDR2 YYNGEE. The assay was immunoSEQ multiplex PCR, and TCRdb's table has in-frame clones only and misses some. The sample includes tens of thousands of clones, approximately 90% of them seen just once. The chain links TRBV9 to TRBJ1-2, with a possible D match to TRBD1 (5 bases). Material: peripheral blood, obtained on day 0 of MenACWY control vaccination. This TCR came from an adult in good health. CDR3 coding DNA: TGTGCCAGCAGCGTAGAGGCAGGGATCTATGGCTACACCTTC. It specifies CASSVEAGIYGYTF.